This entry is about one TCR beta chain. No antigen is known for it. Base qualities were left out, and no much larger clone turns up one base away. For repertoire sequencing, the TCR beta CDR3 regions were amplified from RNA transcripts. A first-round RT-PCR used HTBI primers with the Qiagen OneStep RT-PCR kit, followed by a second-round multiplex PCR, size selection and purification. Sequencing of the libraries was carried out on an Illumina HiSeq2000 in paired-end mode with 100 bp reads. Per the original workflow: Reads were processed with SOAPnuke, discarding reads with adapters, uncalled bases, mean Phred below 15, or no exact constant-primer or identifier match. COPE v1.2.5 was used to merge the high-quality paired reads. Each unique nucleotide sequence was defined as a clonotype, and clonotypes were aligned to IMGT TRB V, D and J references with MiTCR v1.1. Analysis was restricted to V-J combinations with a frequency above 0.0001, which covered 99.2% of repertoires. A TCR clonal expansion and chaos score per V-J combination was defined as the ratio of F50 clonal expansion to chaos observed in the TCRdist matrix. Welch's t-statistics and random forest were used to reduce the features to about 14 V-J combinations, which were then used as input to a naive Bayes classifier. Thyroid-blood repertoire similarity was quantified with the Morisita-Horn index. The public reads were reanalyzed by TCRdb: fastp trimming at Q25, MiXCR alignment, in-frame beta chains only. Each CDR3 protein gets just one entry, which takes the most common genes and DNA from the rows behind it. These V and J calls originate from TCRdb's pipeline instead of the authors' own analysis. Within this sample are 260,000 or so distinct CDR3 sequences, with about 46% of them counted one time only. The top ten constitute about 45% of the sample.

The ophthalmopathy patients had moderately to severely active disease, with a Clinical Activity Score of 3 or higher, a NOSPECS grade of 4 or higher, and a disease duration of less than 3 months. Patients were excluded if they had other autoimmune diseases, uncontrolled infections, pregnancy or lactation. Diagnosis was based on clinical symptoms, serum thyroxine, TRAb, thyroid ultrasound and orbital computed tomography. Ficoll-Paque density gradient centrifugation was used to isolate PBMCs from 8.5 to 10 ml of fresh peripheral blood. Total RNA was extracted using Trizol reagent, and RNA quality was checked on an Agilent 2100 Bioanalyzer. This specimen comes from a study of Graves' ophthalmopathy and Graves' hyperthyroidism (dated by TCRdb to between 2017 and 2018). Regarding the complete study: Peripheral blood samples were taken at the time of initial diagnosis, before any treatment was given. The independent validation cohort included about 19 hyperthyroidism patients plus 17 patients who later progressed from hyperthyroidism to ophthalmopathy. In more than five hyperthyroidism patients, T-cell repertoires of thyroid tissue and blood were compared. In total, around 130 blood samples were TCR-sequenced: approximately 42 ophthalmopathy, some 72 hyperthyroidism and some 17 hyperthyroidism-to-ophthalmopathy patients. The study used signatures of the TCR beta repertoire to tell Graves' ophthalmopathy apart from Graves' hyperthyroidism and to predict which patients would progress to ophthalmopathy. To explore V-J signatures that distinguish ophthalmopathy from hyperthyroidism, a discovery set of about a hundred patients was enrolled, made up of more than 40 with ophthalmopathy and roughly 57 with stable hyperthyroidism. Following sample collection, hyperthyroidism patients were given methimazole at a starting dose of 30 mg daily, and ophthalmopathy patients were given high-dose intravenous methylprednisolone.

Reading from cysteine to phenylalanine, the CDR3 counts 14 amino acids. Only the CDR3 DNA stays, 42 bases, in frame from base 1. Trimming removed 4 bases from V and 9 bases from J; the gene matches leave 12 bases unexplained. From the germline V gene (reference sequence), CDR1 is DFQATT and CDR2 is SNEGSKA. On the study overall, not on this receptor specifically: In cross-validation, the 13-signature model distinguished ophthalmopathy from stable hyperthyroidism with 85% to 90% sensitivity and about 84% specificity, and in the test set the corresponding values were approximately 80% and 68%. Most of the expanded thyroid clonotypes with a frequency above 0.001 were also detected in blood, and it was suggested that the thyroid immune response may be reflected by blood repertoires. In validation, the model predicted ophthalmopathy progression with 55% to 71% sensitivity and about 73% specificity; 12 predicted patients were CT-confirmed with GO in a median of approximately 6.5 months. No statistical method was used to predetermine the sample size, and group allocation was not hidden from the investigators.

The chain employs TRBV20-1 and TRBJ2-7, with 10 middle bases fitting TRBD2. The sample taken for sequencing was peripheral blood. This receptor was identified in an adult man with Graves' ophthalmopathy. Here the CDR3 is given as CSATGTSAEDTQYF. The nucleotide sequence reads TGCAGTGCTACAGGGACTAGCGCTGAGGATACGCAGTACTTC.